A selection of T cell receptor beta chains follows, all from one sample in a study of chemoradiotherapy in HPV16-positive cancers. Sequenced by immunoSEQ multiplex PCR; TCRdb stores in-frame clones only, minus some. The table lists more than 10,000 clones, roughly nine tenths of them singletons. Sequences were derived from blood, sampled from a patient who underwent chemoradiotherapy. These receptors were taken from a human donor with HPV-associated anogenital cancer. The CDR3 runs from the conserved cysteine through the conserved F or W. Fields, in order: J gene, V gene, D gene, clone size, CDR3 DNA, CDR3 protein. D genes are given only for firm matches. Size tells how often a clone was seen (once, few, many) or the class of an expanded clone, and some rows leave it out.

>TRBJ1-3|TRBV9|TRBD1|NA
TGTGCCAGCAGCGGAGTGACAGGGGCTGGAAACACCATATATTTT
CASSGVTGAGNTIYF
>TRBJ1-1|TRBV4-2|NA|NA
TGTGCCAGCAGCCCGCAATTGGGTCGAGATCAGGGTAAGGACACTGAAGCTTTCTTT
CASSPQLGRDQGKDTEAFF
>TRBJ2-7|TRBV25-1|TRBD1|NA
TGTGCCAGCAGTGAAACGGGACAGGCGGCCTACGAGCAGTACTTC
CASSETGQAAYEQYF
>TRBJ2-7|TRBV28|NA|NA
TGTGCCAGCAGTTTGAAACTCCGCGAGCAGTACTTC
CASSLKLREQYF
>TRBJ1-1|TRBV19|TRBD1|NA
TGTGCCAGTAGTTCCCACGGGACAGGGGCTGAATTGGCGGGCCCTGAAGCTTTCTTT
CASSSHGTGAELAGPEAFF
>TRBJ2-1|TRBV4-2|NA|NA
TGTGCCAGCAGCCAACTGGGGGGACCCCGGGGCAATGAGCAGTTCTTC
CASSQLGGPRGNEQFF
>TRBJ1-3|TRBV10-3|TRBD1|NA
TGTGCCATCAGAGACAGGGATGCTAATGGAAACACCATATATTTT
CAIRDRDANGNTIYF
>TRBJ2-1|TRBV29-1|TRBD2|NA
TGCAGCGCGACTAGCGGGGGGGCCTACAATGAGCAGTTCTTC
CSATSGGAYNEQFF
>TRBJ1-5|TRBV2|TRBD1|NA
TGTGCCAGCAGTGGGGACAGGGGGAATCAGCCCCAGCATTTT
CASSGDRGNQPQHF
>TRBJ2-5|TRBV6-1|NA|NA
TGTGCCAGCAGTGAAGGAGTTGAAGGGACCCAGTACTTC
CASSEGVEGTQYF
>TRBJ1-6|TRBV19|TRBD1|NA
TGTGCCAGTACCCCAACAGGGGAGGATTCACCCCTCCACTTT
CASTPTGEDSPLHF
>TRBJ1-2|TRBV10-3|NA|NA
TGTGCCATCAGTGAGTCGAGTAGCTTTTATAATGGCTACACCTTC
CAISESSSFYNGYTF
>TRBJ2-7|TRBV21-1|NA|NA
TGTGCCAGCAGCAAAGGGGACAGGGTAGTATCCTACGAGCAGTACTTC
CASSKGDRVVSYEQYF
>TRBJ2-5|TRBV7-3|TRBD2|once
TGTGCCAGCAGCTTGGGCCAGGTAGCGGGAGGCCAAGAGACCCAGTACTTC
CASSLGQVAGGQETQYF
>TRBJ2-2|TRBV5-1|NA|NA
TGCGCCAGCAGCACCGACGGGAACACCGGGGAGCTGTTTTTT
CASSTDGNTGELFF
>TRBJ1-1|TRBV11-1|NA|NA
TGTGCCAGCAGCGACCAAGGGAGCTACACTGAAGCTTTCTTT
CASSDQGSYTEAFF
>TRBJ1-1|TRBV11-2|NA|NA
TGTGCCAGCAGCTTAGTAGCTGGGAACACTGAAGCTTTCTTT
CASSLVAGNTEAFF